This TCR beta chain was found in a study of blood T cell repertoires in COVID-19. Study summary: Acute and convalescent COVID-19 samples came from the United States, Italy and Spain. PBMCs, B-cell-depleted T cells, or T cells provided the cDNA or gDNA that made up the material.

This CDR3 has 17 amino acids. Germline CDR1 and CDR2: LGHDT and YNNKEL (reference sequence). Trimming took 5 bases from V and 2 from J; bases not matched to a gene: 7. Under the authors' procedure: Amplifying reference gene primers gave estimates of nucleated cell counts. Data came from immunoSEQ multiplex PCR; TCRdb stores just in-frame clones and leaves some out. The V and J calls and the clone size are those of that table, but D and trimming were determined from the DNA. Of some 120,000 clones detected, roughly nine tenths appear once; the ten largest clones hold around 3.6%. The chain combines TRBV3-1 (or the pseudogene TRBV3-2) with TRBJ2-5; 14 bases match TRBD2. Material for sequencing was peripheral blood. The clonotype originates from a man in his fifties with active COVID-19. The CDR3 DNA reads TGTGCCAGCAGCTCCGGGACTAGCGGGGGTAGTCAAGAGACCCAGTACTTC. Residues: CASSSGTSGGSQETQYF.